The 12 T cell receptor beta chains below were found in one sample sequenced in a study of shared clonotypes between healthy human individuals. Only in-frame clones appear in the TCRdb table, and some are missing; sequencing was by immunoSEQ multiplex PCR. The sample has about 1 million clones; about 75% are singletons. The sequenced sample was memory CD4+ T cells sorted from blood. Indicated subset: CD45RA-negative fraction. The receptors were gathered from a man in his late teens or twenties in good health.

This clone was recorded at least ten times. This sequence joins TRBV27 and TRBJ1-5, with D perhaps TRBD1 (5 bases). V was clipped by 2 bases and J by 3 bases, with 11 bases between them. The CDR3 runs 15 residues. CDR1 MNHEY and CDR2 SMNVEV come from the germline V gene (reference sequence). The CDR3 coding sequence is TGTGCCAGCAGTTTAATCCGGGGCAACAATCAGCCCCAGCATTTT. Translation gives CASSLIRGNNQPQHF.

This sequence joins TRBV10-2 and TRBJ2-7; the D is unclear. The CDR3 is made up of 13 amino acids. V gave up 7 bases and J gave up 4 bases, with 14 bases separating them. CDR1 is WSHSY and CDR2 is SAAADI in the germline V gene. CDR3 in DNA: TGCGCCAGCATCACGAAAGGTACATACGAGCAGTACTTC. It is translated as CASITKGTYEQYF.

The rearrangement uses TRBV28 and TRBJ1-5, with a weak D call TRBD1 (6 bases). V lost 2 bases and J lost 3, with 11 bases in between. CDR1 and CDR2 from the germline V gene are MDHEN and SYDVKM. This CDR3 is 15 amino acids long. CDR3 in DNA: TGTGCCAGCAGTTTAAGGGGGGGATACAATCAGCCCCAGCATTTT. This translates into CASSLRGGYNQPQHF.

The chain links TRBV7-2 to TRBJ2-3; unclear D gene. Trimming left V 3 bases short and J 4 bases short, with 8 bases between. The CDR3 contains 13 residues. Germline V gives CDR1 SGHTA, CDR2 FQGNSA. CDR3 DNA: TGTGCCAGCAGCTTTTTCAGGTCAGATACGCAGTATTTT. Translation: CASSFFRSDTQYF. Looking up the rest from reference TRBV7-2 and TRBJ2-3 gives the full variable domain: GAGVSQSPSNKVTEKGKDVELRCDPISGHTALYWYRQSLGQGLEFLIYFQGNSAPDKSGLPSDRFSAERTGGSVSTLTIQRTQQEDSAVYLCASSFFRSDTQYFGPGTRLTVL.

The J gene is TRBJ2-1, the V gene TRBV6-1; 7 bases are shared with TRBD1. After removal of 2 bases from V and 0 bases from J, the junction contained 4 bases not matched to a gene. Germline V gene data show CDR1 as MNHNS and CDR2 as SASEGT. CDR3 length equals 16 residues. CDR3 loop: CASSETRQGSYNEQFF. The CDR3 DNA reads as TGTGCCAGCAGTGAAACTCGACAGGGCTCCTACAATGAGCAGTTCTTC.

The sample holds a few counts of this clone. V and J are TRBV9 and TRBJ2-3, with TRBD2 identical over 9 bases. There are 16 residues in the CDR3. From germline, CDR1 is SGDLS and CDR2 YYNGEE. The V gene end was trimmed by 2 bases and the J gene end by 6 bases; junction bases not matched to a gene: 10. CDR3: CASSVGLMAGGDTQYF. CDR3 in DNA: TGTGCCAGCAGCGTTGGGCTGATGGCGGGAGGGGATACGCAGTATTTT. Looking up the rest from reference TRBV9 and TRBJ2-3 gives the full variable domain: DSGVTQTPKHLITATGQRVTLRCSPRSGDLSVYWYQQSLDQGLQFLIQYYNGEERAKGNILERFSAQQFPDLHSELNLSSLELGDSALYFCASSVGLMAGGDTQYFGPGTRLTVL.

On this clone itself: The identical CDR3 is also encoded by other nucleotide sequences in the sample. V and J are TRBV5-1 and TRBJ2-5, with D perhaps being TRBD1 or TRBD2 (5 bases each). Trimming left V 4 bases short and J 1 base short, with 14 bases between. The germline CDR1 and CDR2 sequences are SGHRS and YFSETQ. CDR3 length equals 15 residues. CDR3 DNA sequence: TGCGCCAGCAGCCTGAACCCCGGGGCCCAAGAGACCCAGTACTTC. This translates into CASSLNPGAQETQYF. The full variable domain, with the rest looked up from reference TRBV5-1 and TRBJ2-5, is KAGVTQTPRYLIKTRGQQVTLSCSPISGHRSVSWYQQTPGQGLQFLFEYFSETQRNKGNFPGRFSGRQFSNSRSEMNVSTLELGDSALYLCASSLNPGAQETQYFGPGTRLLVL.

This chain joins TRBV30 and TRBJ1-4, with D uncertain. With 1 base removed from V and 2 bases from J, the gap between germline ends came to 11 bases. Per germline, CDR1 GTSNPN and CDR2 SVGIG (reference sequence). The CDR3 is 15 residues long. The CDR3, as DNA: TGTGCCTGGAGTGCGGGAGTGGCTACTAATGAAAAACTGTTTTTT. Encoded protein: CAWSAGVATNEKLFF.

The J gene is TRBJ1-4, the V gene TRBV6-5; 8 bases map to TRBD1. With V trimmed by 5 bases and J by 7 bases, 9 bases remained unmatched. This CDR3 has 15 amino acids. Per the germline V gene, CDR1 is MNHEY and CDR2 is SVGAGI. CDR3 protein: CASSLGQGSAEKLFF. In nucleotides, the CDR3 is TGTGCCAGCAGTCTCGGACAGGGCTCTGCTGAAAAACTGTTTTTT.

This clone was detected a few times. In DNA, the CDR3 is TGTGCCAGCAGTGAATGGGCAGGGGGGATCTATGGCTACACCTTC. Its protein is CASSEWAGGIYGYTF. The rearrangement joins TRBV6-1 to TRBJ1-2; 7 bases are a match to TRBD1. CDR1 and CDR2 (germline): MNHNS, SASEGT. CDR3 length: 15 residues. Trimming at V came to 2 bases and at J to 4 bases, leaving 7 bases not matched to a gene.

The chain uses TRBV7-2 and TRBJ1-1; D not resolved. The ends were cut back, 5 bases at V and 4 bases at J, with 11 bases in the middle. CDR1 is SGHTA, CDR2 FQGNSA, per germline. The CDR3 consists of 13 residues. CDR3 in amino acids: CASSRGRSTEAFF. The CDR3 nucleotides read TGTGCCAGCAGCCGAGGGAGGTCCACTGAAGCTTTCTTT.

The rearrangement uses TRBV28 and TRBJ2-1; no firm D call. The germline V and J ends were trimmed by 2 bases and 9 bases, with 11 bases remaining between them. Germline CDR1 is MDHEN and CDR2 is SYDVKM. The CDR3 runs 13 residues. Here the CDR3 DNA reads TGTGCCAGCAGTTTAGATGGATGGGGTGAGCAGTTCTTC. This gives the protein CASSLDGWGEQFF.